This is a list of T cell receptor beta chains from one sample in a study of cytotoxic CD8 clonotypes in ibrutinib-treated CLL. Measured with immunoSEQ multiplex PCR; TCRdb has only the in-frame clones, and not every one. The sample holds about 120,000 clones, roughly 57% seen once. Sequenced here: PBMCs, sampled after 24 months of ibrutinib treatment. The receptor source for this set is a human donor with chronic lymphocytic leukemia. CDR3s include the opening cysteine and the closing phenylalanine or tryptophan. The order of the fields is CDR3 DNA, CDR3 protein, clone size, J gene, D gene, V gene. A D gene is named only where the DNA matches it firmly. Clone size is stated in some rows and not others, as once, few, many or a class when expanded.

TGTGCCTGGAGTCAGGCGGGAAAACTGTTTTTT | CAWSQAGKLFF | NA | TRBJ1-4 | NA | TRBV30
TGTGCCACCAGCAGAGACCCGACAGGGGCTGGAAACACCATATATTTT | CATSRDPTGAGNTIYF | NA | TRBJ1-3 | TRBD1 | TRBV15
TGTGCCAGCAGCCAAGTATGGTCTCTAGCGGGGGGGGCAGATACGCAGTATTTT | CASSQVWSLAGGADTQYF | few | TRBJ2-3 | TRBD2 | TRBV4-2
TGTGCCAGCAGTTCCTGGGGCGGGGATGGCTACACCTTC | CASSSWGGDGYTF | few | TRBJ1-2 | NA | TRBV28
TGTGCCAGCAGTGTTCAGGGGGGCCGGACTGAAGCTTTCTTT | CASSVQGGRTEAFF | NA | TRBJ1-1 | TRBD1 | TRBV2
TGTGCCAGCAGTGAAATGTACCCTCCCGGGGAGCTGTTTTTT | CASSEMYPPGELFF | NA | TRBJ2-2 | NA | TRBV6-4
TGTGCCAGCAGCGCATGGGACTTACCAACCGGGGAGCTGTTTTTT | CASSAWDLPTGELFF | NA | TRBJ2-2 | NA | TRBV9
TGTGCCATCAGAGACAGGGAGGGCACTGAAGCTTTCTTT | CAIRDREGTEAFF | few | TRBJ1-1 | TRBD1 | TRBV10-3
TGTGCCAGCAGTGTGTCCAGATACGGCGAGCAGTACTTC | CASSVSRYGEQYF | NA | TRBJ2-7 | NA | TRBV2
TGTGCCAGCAGCCCTGGGGCTGCCCAAGAGACCCAGTACTTC | CASSPGAAQETQYF | few | TRBJ2-5 | NA | TRBV5-4
TGTGCCAGCAGGCCATCCGGCAACAAGAACACCGGGGAGCTGTTTTTT | CASRPSGNKNTGELFF | once | TRBJ2-2 | NA | TRBV11-3
TGTGCCAGCGGCCGGAGGGACAGGGCCTACAATGAGCAGTTCTTC | CASGRRDRAYNEQFF | NA | TRBJ2-1 | TRBD1 | TRBV7-2
TGTGCCAGCAGCGTAGTTACACTTGCTAGCACAGATACGCAGTATTTT | CASSVVTLASTDTQYF | NA | TRBJ2-3 | NA | TRBV9
TGCGCCAGCAGCCTCCGAGCGGGGTTATCCTACGAGCAGTACTTC | CASSLRAGLSYEQYF | NA | TRBJ2-7 | TRBD2 | TRBV4-1
TGTGCCTACAACCTGAGGAGGGAAGGAAAACTGTTTTTT | CAYNLRREGKLFF | NA | TRBJ1-4 | NA | TRBV30
TGCAGCGTTGAAGTAGAAGGAGGCCAGCCCCAGCATTTT | CSVEVEGGQPQHF | NA | TRBJ1-5 | NA | TRBV29-1
TGTGCCTGGAGTGGTAGTATCGGGGGCTACACCTTC | CAWSGSIGGYTF | medium-sized | TRBJ1-2 | NA | TRBV30
TGTGCCAGCCAAGGGGGGTCCTATAATTCACCCCTCCACTTT | CASQGGSYNSPLHF | NA | TRBJ1-6 | NA | TRBV28
TGTGCCAGCAGGACCCTTGGGGGGGAAGACTACGAGCAGTACTTC | CASRTLGGEDYEQYF | NA | TRBJ2-7 | TRBD2 | TRBV2
TGTGCCTGGAGTGTAACGAGGACAGCTAATAGCAATCAGCCCCAGCATTTT | CAWSVTRTANSNQPQHF | NA | TRBJ1-5 | NA | TRBV30
TGTGCCAGCAGCTTTTTTAGCACCGATGAGCAGTTCTTC | CASSFFSTDEQFF | few | TRBJ2-1 | NA | TRBV7-9
TGCGCCAGCAGCTTGGATGGGGAATGGGAGACCCAGTACTTC | CASSLDGEWETQYF | NA | TRBJ2-5 | NA | TRBV5-1
TGTGCCAGCAGCGTAGGCGGGGACTTCTTCGAGCAGTACTTC | CASSVGGDFFEQYF | NA | TRBJ2-7 | NA | TRBV9
TGCGCCAGCAGCTTGGAGGGACAGGGCTACGAGCAGTACTTC | CASSLEGQGYEQYF | many | TRBJ2-7 | TRBD1 | TRBV5-1
TGTGCCATCAGTGAGTCGTGGGGCGCGAAGGACAATGAGCAGTTCTTC | CAISESWGAKDNEQFF | few | TRBJ2-1 | NA | TRBV6-1
TGCGCCAGCAGCTTGGATCCTGGAACGACAGGGACTAGCACAGATACGCAGTATTTT | CASSLDPGTTGTSTDTQYF | NA | TRBJ2-3 | NA | TRBV5-1
TGTGCCTCCAAAGGGGGCAATGAGCAGTTCTTC | CASKGGNEQFF | NA | TRBJ2-1 | NA | TRBV30
TGTGCCAGTAGTATTGGACTGAGCTCTGGAAACACCATATATTTT | CASSIGLSSGNTIYF | NA | TRBJ1-3 | NA | TRBV19